This passage covers 6 T cell receptor beta chains from one sample sequenced in a study of blood T cell repertoires in COVID-19. Sequencing used immunoSEQ multiplex PCR; TCRdb keeps in-frame clones, though not all of them. This table holds some 97,000 clones, about 84% found once. Input material: peripheral blood. The receptors shown here come from a human donor in a cohort sampled during active COVID-19.

This chain connects TRBV24-1 to TRBJ2-7; 7 positions match TRBD1. There are 14 residues in the CDR3. The V gene's germline CDR1 is KGHDR and CDR2 SFDVKD. With V trimmed by 5 bases and J by 3 bases, 6 bases remained unmatched. CDR3 amino acids: CATSGSGTDYEQYF. CDR3 coding DNA: TGTGCCACCAGTGGCTCCGGGACAGACTACGAGCAGTACTTC.

The chain employs TRBV13 and TRBJ2-7; 11 nucleotides line up with TRBD2. CDR3 length equals 15 residues. V lost 4 bases, J lost 5 bases, and 7 bases stayed unmatched. The germline gives CDR1 PRHDT, CDR2 FYEKMQ (reference sequence). The CDR3 bases are TGTGCCAGCAGCTCAACTAGCGGGGGTTTTAACGAGCAGTACTTC. It is translated as CASSSTSGGFNEQYF. The variable domain in full, completed from reference TRBV13 and TRBJ2-7, reads AAGVIQSPRHLIKEKRETATLKCYPIPRHDTVYWYQQGPGQDPQFLISFYEKMQSDKGSIPDRFSAQQFSDYHSELNMSSLELGDSALYFCASSSTSGGFNEQYFGPGTRLTVT.

Comment on this clone: Other DNA sequences in the sample encode the same CDR3. This sequence joins TRBV12-3 or TRBV12-4 and TRBJ2-6; no clear D gene. Trimming took off 6 bases at V and 0 bases at J, with 3 bases between the two ends. This CDR3 has 13 residues. The CDR3: CASSLSGANVLTF. The CDR3 DNA sequence: TGTGCCAGCAGCCTCTCTGGGGCCAACGTCCTGACTTTC.

The count of this clone is one. J is TRBJ2-7 and V is TRBV10-2; TRBD1 agrees at 10 bases. CDR3 length equals 14 residues. The germline gives CDR1 WSHSY, CDR2 SAAADI. V lost 6 bases and J lost 6; bases outside the gene matches: 8. The CDR3 coding sequence is TGCGCCAGCAGGCCCGGGACAGGGGCGGGCGAGCAGTACTTC. Translating gives CASRPGTGAGEQYF.

This chain joins TRBV6-1 and TRBJ2-7, with 8 bases that match TRBD2. Per germline, CDR1 MNHNS and CDR2 SASEGT. The CDR3 runs to 16 residues. Unmatched junction bases numbered 10, after V lost 3 bases and J lost 3 bases. CDR3 in amino acids: CASSDGALADFYEQYF. The CDR3 nucleotides are TGTGCCAGCAGTGATGGGGCACTAGCGGATTTCTACGAGCAGTACTTC.

On this clone itself: The junction and the germline gene differ at one end; a read error may be behind it. The J gene is TRBJ1-1, the V gene TRBV7-2; 8 bases line up with TRBD1. CDR1 and CDR2 from the germline V gene are SGHTA and FQGNSA. This CDR3 region has 15 residues. CDR3 nucleotides: TGTGCCAGCAGCTTACGTACCGGGACAGGAGACTCCCCCCTCTTT. Protein product: CASSLRTGTGDSPLF.